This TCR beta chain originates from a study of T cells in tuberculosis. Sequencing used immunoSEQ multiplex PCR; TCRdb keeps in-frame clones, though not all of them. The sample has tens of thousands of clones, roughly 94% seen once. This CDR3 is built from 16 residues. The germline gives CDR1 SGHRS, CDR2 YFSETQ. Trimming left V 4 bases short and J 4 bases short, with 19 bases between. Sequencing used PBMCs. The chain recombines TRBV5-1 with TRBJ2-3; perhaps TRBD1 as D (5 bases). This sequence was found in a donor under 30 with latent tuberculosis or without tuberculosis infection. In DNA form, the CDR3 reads TGCGCCAGCAGCGGAAGAGAAGGGGCCCGCTCAGATACGCAGTATTTT. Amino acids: CASSGREGARSDTQYF.